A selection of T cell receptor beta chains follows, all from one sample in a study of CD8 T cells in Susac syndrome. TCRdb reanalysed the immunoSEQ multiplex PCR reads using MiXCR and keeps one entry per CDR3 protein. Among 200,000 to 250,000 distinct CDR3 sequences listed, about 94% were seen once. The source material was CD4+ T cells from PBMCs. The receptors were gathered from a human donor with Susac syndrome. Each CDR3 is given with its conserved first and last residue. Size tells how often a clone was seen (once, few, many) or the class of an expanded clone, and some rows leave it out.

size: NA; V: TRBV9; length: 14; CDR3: CASSKTPGANVLTF
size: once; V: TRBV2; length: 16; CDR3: CASSENQPGQTGELFF
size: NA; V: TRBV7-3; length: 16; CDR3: CASSSSGQGGNYGYTF
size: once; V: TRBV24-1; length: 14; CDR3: CATSESRGPTEAFF
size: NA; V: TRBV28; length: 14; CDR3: CASRTPGPPYEQYF
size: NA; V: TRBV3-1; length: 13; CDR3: CASSRALGDEQYF
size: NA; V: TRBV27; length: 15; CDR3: CASSPDTSPAYEQYF
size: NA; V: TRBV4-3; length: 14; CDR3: CASSQGPGEGGYTF
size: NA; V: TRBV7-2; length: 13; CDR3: CASSSGPNQPQHF
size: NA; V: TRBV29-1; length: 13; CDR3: CSVTRLQGTEAFF
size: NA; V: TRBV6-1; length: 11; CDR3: CASSESQPQHF
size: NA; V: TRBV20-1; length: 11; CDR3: CSLLQRYEQYF
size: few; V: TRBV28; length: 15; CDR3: CASSLTGATYNEQFF
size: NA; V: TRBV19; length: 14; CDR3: CASGGGGLGDEQFF
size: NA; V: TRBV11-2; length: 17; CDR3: CASSLGVDIGVADTQYF
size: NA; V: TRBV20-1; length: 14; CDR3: CSANSASEAHGYTF
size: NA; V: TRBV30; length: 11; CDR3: CAWSPGTEAFF
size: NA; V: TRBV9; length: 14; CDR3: CASSPGTASTEAFF
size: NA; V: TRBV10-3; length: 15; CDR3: CAIRRTGGPNTEAFF
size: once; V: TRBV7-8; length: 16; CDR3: CASSKITGTANYGYTF
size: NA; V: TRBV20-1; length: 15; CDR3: CSARETLAVPYEQYF
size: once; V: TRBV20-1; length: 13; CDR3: CSARAPIDSPLHF
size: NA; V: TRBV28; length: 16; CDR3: CASIPGRGGQRYEQYF